These 14 T cell receptor beta chains originate from one sample sequenced in a study of regulatory T cells in long-lasting Graves disease. Construction of TCR beta libraries relied on iRepertoire HTBI primers and on Arm-PCR targeting CDR3 regions. MiXCR, applied by TCRdb to the multiplex PCR reads, yields one record per CDR3 protein. The sample shows 380,000 or so distinct CDR3 sequences, 15% to 20% of them seen only once. Time point denoted: newly diagnosed GD, antithyroid drugs for less than 3 months. RNA isolated from PBMCs was used to make the TCR library. These data were likewise used in another study, on T cells in Graves' hyperthyroidism and ophthalmopathy.

Source: peripheral blood mononuclear cells (PBMCs), taken at new diagnosis, from a patient treated with antithyroid drugs. These receptors all come from a young woman with Graves disease.

Many counts were recorded for this clonotype. The chain is built from TRBV6-2 or TRBV6-3 and TRBJ1-2, with D hard to call. V lost 2 bases to trimming and J lost 3 bases, with 10 bases between them. The CDR3 contains 14 residues. CDR1 and CDR2 from the germline V gene are MNHEY and SVGEGT. The CDR3 region has the DNA TGTGCCAGCAGTTACACGGCTCGAGACTATGGCTACACCTTC. This codes for CASSYTARDYGYTF.

The chain employs TRBV11-1 and TRBJ2-2, with D uncertain. V lost 8 bases, J lost 1 base, and 11 bases lay in between. The CDR3 has 14 residues. From germline, CDR1 is SGHAT and CDR2 FQDESV (reference sequence). CDR3 region: CASGRAGNTGELFF. The CDR3 bases are TGTGCCAGCGGAAGGGCCGGGAACACCGGGGAGCTGTTTTTT.

This clonotype was counted at least ten times. The J gene is TRBJ2-5, the V gene TRBV7-2, with D possibly being TRBD2 (5 bases). This CDR3 has 16 residues. Germline assignment: CDR1 SGHTA and CDR2 FQGNSA. Trimming removed 3 bases from V and 2 bases from J, with 16 bases in between. As DNA, the CDR3 is TGTGCCAGCAGCTTCTCAGGTCGAGGGCCACAAGAGACCCAGTACTTC. This sequence encodes CASSFSGRGPQETQYF. The entire variable domain, with the rest obtained from reference TRBV7-2 and TRBJ2-5, is as follows: GAGVSQSPSNKVTEKGKDVELRCDPISGHTALYWYRQSLGQGLEFLIYFQGNSAPDKSGLPSDRFSAERTGGSVSTLTIQRTQQEDSAVYLCASSFSGRGPQETQYFGPGTRLLVL.

The chain uses TRBV20-1 and TRBJ1-2; tentative D call: TRBD1 (5 bases). V was shortened by 6 bases and J by 5 bases, with 13 bases between the two germline ends. The length of the CDR3 is 12 residues. The germline V gene encodes CDR1 DFQATT and CDR2 SNEGSKA (reference sequence). This chain's CDR3 is CSASGGGYGYTF. For the CDR3, the DNA is TGCAGTGCCTCCGGGGGTGGTTATGGCTACACCTTC.

This clonotype occurred many times. This rearrangement joins TRBV3-1 to TRBJ2-2; 9 positions match TRBD2. This CDR3 spans 17 amino acids. Trimming at V came to 6 bases and at J to 0 bases, leaving 8 bases not matched to a gene. CDR1 is LGHDT, CDR2 YNNKEL, per germline (reference sequence). The CDR3 sequence is CASSRISGGANTGELFF. CDR3 in DNA: TGTGCCAGCAGTCGCATTAGCGGGGGAGCGAACACCGGGGAGCTGTTTTTT.

This clonotype was seen a handful of times. V is TRBV5-1 and J is TRBJ1-4; D is undetermined. Trimming removed 3 bases at V and 7 bases at J, with 10 bases between. Germline V lookup: CDR1 SGHRS, CDR2 YFSETQ. CDR3 length: 13 residues. CDR3 sequence reads: CASSSMIGEKLFF. The DNA for the CDR3 is TGCGCCAGCAGCTCGATGATTGGTGAAAAACTGTTTTTT.

This clonotype was counted only a few times. The J gene is TRBJ2-5, the V gene TRBV10-3; D call uncertain. CDR1 is ENHRY and CDR2 is SYGVKD in the germline V gene. The CDR3 runs to 14 residues. Deletions cut 0 bases from V and 9 bases from J, with 14 bases between. CDR3 protein: CAISESPGVWSQYF. As DNA, the CDR3 is TGTGCCATCAGTGAGTCACCTGGGGTTTGGTCCCAGTACTTC.

Details on this clonotype: Since a much larger clone is just one base distant, this may be a read error. This chain links TRBV6-1 with TRBJ1-1; D remains unclear. The CDR3 is 15 amino acids. Looked up from germline, CDR1 is MNHNS and CDR2 is SASEGT. V was cut by 4 bases and J by 3 bases, with 15 bases left in between. The chain's CDR3 is CASSAPGRPYTEAFF. The CDR3 DNA follows: TGTGCCAGCAGTGCCCCAGGACGGCCGTACACTGAAGCTTTCTTT.

This clonotype was seen at least ten times. The gene calls are TRBV20-1 and TRBJ1-5; 12 bases are shared with TRBD1. CDR1 is DFQATT, CDR2 SNEGSKA, per germline (reference sequence). Germline trimming cut 6 bases from V and 0 bases from J; bases unmatched to any gene: 6. This CDR3 is built from 16 residues. CDR3 amino acids: CSAGGQGAASNQPQHF. The CDR3 DNA reads TGCAGTGCGGGGGGACAGGGGGCGGCTAGCAATCAGCCCCAGCATTTT.

This clonotype showed up just a few times. The V and J genes are TRBV9 and TRBJ1-2; tentative D call: TRBD1 (5 bases). The length of the CDR3 is 15 residues. Germline V gives CDR1 SGDLS, CDR2 YYNGEE. The V end was cut by 0 bases, the J end by 2 bases, with 11 bases between. CDR3 amino acids: CASSVDQDTNYGYTF. Written as DNA, the CDR3 is TGTGCCAGCAGCGTAGATCAGGACACCAACTATGGCTACACCTTC.

The chain joins TRBV3-1 to TRBJ2-6, with D perhaps matching TRBD1 (7 bases). The CDR3 is 21 residues long. V was cut by 2 bases and J by 0 bases, with 23 bases left in between. CDR1 LGHDT and CDR2 YNNKEL come from the germline V gene (reference sequence). The CDR3 region has the DNA TGTGCCAGCAGCCAAAGGTTGGGGGGCGGCAGGGGGAACTCTGGGGCCAACGTCCTGACTTTC. This gives the protein CASSQRLGGGRGNSGANVLTF.

This clonotype has a count of ten or more. The chain carries TRBV7-9 and TRBJ2-1; TRBD2 might be the D (6 bases). CDR3 size: 13 residues. Germline CDR1 and CDR2: SEHNR and FQNEAQ (reference sequence). Trimming removed 6 bases at V and 7 bases at J, with 13 bases between. The CDR3 protein is CASSTGLGNEQFF. CDR3 sequence (DNA): TGTGCCAGCAGTACGGGACTGGGTAATGAGCAGTTCTTC.

This clonotype was counted at least ten times. CDR3 protein: CASSEGQATDYGYTF. In DNA, the CDR3 is TGTGCCAGCAGTGAGGGACAGGCGACAGACTATGGCTACACCTTC. The chain has TRBV28 and TRBJ1-2; 8 nucleotides agree with TRBD1. Germline-derived CDR1 and CDR2 are MDHEN and SYDVKM. After removal of 5 bases from V and 3 bases from J, the junction contained 8 bases not matched to a gene. The CDR3 is 15 residues long.

Ten or more counts support this clonotype. The rearrangement joins TRBV5-1 to TRBJ2-7, with D unclear. The V gene lost 5 bases and the J gene lost 3 bases, with 21 bases spanning the gap. This CDR3 has 16 amino acids. Germline V gene data show CDR1 as SGHRS and CDR2 as YFSETQ. As DNA, the CDR3 is TGCGCCAGCAGAGTGACGGACGGACCAATCGACTACGAGCAGTACTTC. It codes for CASRVTDGPIDYEQYF.